This paragraph covers one T cell receptor (beta chain) sequence. V was shortened by 0 bases and J by 6 bases, with 4 bases between the two germline ends. Germline V CDR1 and CDR2: SGHKS, YYEKEE (reference sequence). CDR3 length equals 11 residues. Original analysis: Reference gene primers were amplified, and this amplification served to estimate nucleated cell counts. Here immunoSEQ multiplex PCR was the method, and the copy in TCRdb shows in-frame clones only, minus some. That table furnishes V, J and clone size, whereas the DNA furnished D and trimming. The sample includes about 200,000 clones, roughly 89% seen only once; the top ten take about 2.1%. The data were obtained in a study of blood T cell repertoires in COVID-19. Overall study context: The analysed material was cDNA or gDNA that came from T cells, B-cell-depleted T cells, or PBMCs.

The chain has TRBV5-5 and TRBJ2-7, with D uncertain. Sequencing used PBMCs or T cells enriched from blood (not recorded which). The clonotype comes from a woman aged 40 to 50 with acute COVID-19. CDR3 sequence reads: CASSLAVEQYF. For the CDR3, the DNA is TGTGCCAGCAGCTTGGCTGTCGAGCAGTACTTC.